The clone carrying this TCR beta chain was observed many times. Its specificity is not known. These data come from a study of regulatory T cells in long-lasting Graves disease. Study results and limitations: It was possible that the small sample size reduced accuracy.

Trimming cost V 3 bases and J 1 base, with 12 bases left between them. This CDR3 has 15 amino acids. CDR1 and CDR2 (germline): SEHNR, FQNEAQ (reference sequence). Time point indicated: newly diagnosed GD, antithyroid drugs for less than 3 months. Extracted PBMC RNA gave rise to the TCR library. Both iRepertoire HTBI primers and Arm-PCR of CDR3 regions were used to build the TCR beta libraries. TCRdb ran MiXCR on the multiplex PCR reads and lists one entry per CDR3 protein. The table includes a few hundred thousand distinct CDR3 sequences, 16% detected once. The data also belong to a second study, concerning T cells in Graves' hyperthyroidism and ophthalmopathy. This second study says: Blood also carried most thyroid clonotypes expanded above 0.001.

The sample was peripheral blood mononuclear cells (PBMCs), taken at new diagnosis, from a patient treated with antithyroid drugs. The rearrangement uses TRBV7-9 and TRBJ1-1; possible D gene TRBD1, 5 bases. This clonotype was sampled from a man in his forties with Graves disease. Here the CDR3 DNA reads TGTGCCAGCAGCTTGGCCGGGGCTCAGAACACTGAAGCTTTCTTT. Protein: CASSLAGAQNTEAFF.